This TCR beta chain is from a study of response to subunit inactivated influenza vaccine. V lost 9 bases, J lost 4 bases, and 13 bases lay in between. This CDR3 has 12 amino acids. The germline V gene encodes CDR1 MDHEN and CDR2 SYDVKM. TCRdb recomputed calls from the RT-PCR reads with MiXCR, one row per CDR3 protein. This table has about 800,000 distinct CDR3 sequences, 21% appearing once. The source is a man in his forties or fifties who received an inactivated influenza vaccine. The specimen was PBMCs from blood, collected more than 4 days after vaccination. This chain uses TRBV28 with TRBJ2-7; D is tentatively TRBD1 or TRBD2 (5 bases each). The chain's CDR3 is CASRDLLYEQYF. CDR3 nucleotides: TGTGCCAGTAGGGACCTTTTGTACGAGCAGTACTTC. The entire variable domain, with the rest obtained from reference TRBV28 and TRBJ2-7, is as follows: DVKVTQSSRYLVKRTGEKVFLECVQDMDHENMFWYRQDPGLGLRLIYFSYDVKMKEKGDIPEGYSVSREKKERFSLILESASTNQTSMYLCASRDLLYEQYFGPGTRLTVT.